This T cell receptor beta chain comes out of a study of blood T cell repertoires in COVID-19. Study at large: Specimens from acute and convalescent COVID-19 originated in the United States, Italy and Spain. T cells, B-cell-depleted T cells, or PBMCs supplied cDNA or gDNA.

Original analysis: Quantification of nucleated cells was approximated via reference gene primer amplification. Data came from immunoSEQ multiplex PCR; TCRdb stores just in-frame clones and leaves some out. The V and J calls and clone size were taken over from that table, and D and trimming were inferred from the DNA. Here the sample spans a few hundred thousand clones, around 90% being singletons. This CDR3 has 15 amino acids. The V and J genes are TRBV21-1 and TRBJ1-1; the listed D gene, TRBD1, was not tested against the DNA. TRBV21-1 is described as a pseudogene. This sequence originates from a woman between 45 and 60 years old who had recovered from COVID-19. What was sequenced was peripheral blood. CDR3 loop: CASSRGPDRGTEAFF. CDR3 bases: TGTGCCAGCAGCAGAGGACCAGACAGGGGCACTGAAGCTTTCTTT.